The clone carrying this TCR beta chain has at least ten counts. MiXCR was run by TCRdb on the 5' RACE reads, yielding one entry per CDR3 protein. The data hold 300,000 to 350,000 distinct CDR3 sequences, with 4% to 5.5% observed a single time. This specimen comes from a study of T cells after yellow fever vaccination. From germline, CDR1 is KGHDR and CDR2 SFDVKD. The CDR3 covers 14 residues. J lost 5 bases, V lost 9 bases, and 7 bases had no gene match. Specimen: PBMCs, collected 15 days after the yellow fever booster vaccination. The clonotype originates from a young man who received the YFV17D yellow fever vaccine. The chain has TRBV24-1 and TRBJ2-5, with 11 bases that match TRBD1. The CDR3 DNA sequence: TGTGCCACCTCCGGGACAGGGGGTTCGGAGACCCAGTACTTC. Translated, it gives CATSGTGGSETQYF.